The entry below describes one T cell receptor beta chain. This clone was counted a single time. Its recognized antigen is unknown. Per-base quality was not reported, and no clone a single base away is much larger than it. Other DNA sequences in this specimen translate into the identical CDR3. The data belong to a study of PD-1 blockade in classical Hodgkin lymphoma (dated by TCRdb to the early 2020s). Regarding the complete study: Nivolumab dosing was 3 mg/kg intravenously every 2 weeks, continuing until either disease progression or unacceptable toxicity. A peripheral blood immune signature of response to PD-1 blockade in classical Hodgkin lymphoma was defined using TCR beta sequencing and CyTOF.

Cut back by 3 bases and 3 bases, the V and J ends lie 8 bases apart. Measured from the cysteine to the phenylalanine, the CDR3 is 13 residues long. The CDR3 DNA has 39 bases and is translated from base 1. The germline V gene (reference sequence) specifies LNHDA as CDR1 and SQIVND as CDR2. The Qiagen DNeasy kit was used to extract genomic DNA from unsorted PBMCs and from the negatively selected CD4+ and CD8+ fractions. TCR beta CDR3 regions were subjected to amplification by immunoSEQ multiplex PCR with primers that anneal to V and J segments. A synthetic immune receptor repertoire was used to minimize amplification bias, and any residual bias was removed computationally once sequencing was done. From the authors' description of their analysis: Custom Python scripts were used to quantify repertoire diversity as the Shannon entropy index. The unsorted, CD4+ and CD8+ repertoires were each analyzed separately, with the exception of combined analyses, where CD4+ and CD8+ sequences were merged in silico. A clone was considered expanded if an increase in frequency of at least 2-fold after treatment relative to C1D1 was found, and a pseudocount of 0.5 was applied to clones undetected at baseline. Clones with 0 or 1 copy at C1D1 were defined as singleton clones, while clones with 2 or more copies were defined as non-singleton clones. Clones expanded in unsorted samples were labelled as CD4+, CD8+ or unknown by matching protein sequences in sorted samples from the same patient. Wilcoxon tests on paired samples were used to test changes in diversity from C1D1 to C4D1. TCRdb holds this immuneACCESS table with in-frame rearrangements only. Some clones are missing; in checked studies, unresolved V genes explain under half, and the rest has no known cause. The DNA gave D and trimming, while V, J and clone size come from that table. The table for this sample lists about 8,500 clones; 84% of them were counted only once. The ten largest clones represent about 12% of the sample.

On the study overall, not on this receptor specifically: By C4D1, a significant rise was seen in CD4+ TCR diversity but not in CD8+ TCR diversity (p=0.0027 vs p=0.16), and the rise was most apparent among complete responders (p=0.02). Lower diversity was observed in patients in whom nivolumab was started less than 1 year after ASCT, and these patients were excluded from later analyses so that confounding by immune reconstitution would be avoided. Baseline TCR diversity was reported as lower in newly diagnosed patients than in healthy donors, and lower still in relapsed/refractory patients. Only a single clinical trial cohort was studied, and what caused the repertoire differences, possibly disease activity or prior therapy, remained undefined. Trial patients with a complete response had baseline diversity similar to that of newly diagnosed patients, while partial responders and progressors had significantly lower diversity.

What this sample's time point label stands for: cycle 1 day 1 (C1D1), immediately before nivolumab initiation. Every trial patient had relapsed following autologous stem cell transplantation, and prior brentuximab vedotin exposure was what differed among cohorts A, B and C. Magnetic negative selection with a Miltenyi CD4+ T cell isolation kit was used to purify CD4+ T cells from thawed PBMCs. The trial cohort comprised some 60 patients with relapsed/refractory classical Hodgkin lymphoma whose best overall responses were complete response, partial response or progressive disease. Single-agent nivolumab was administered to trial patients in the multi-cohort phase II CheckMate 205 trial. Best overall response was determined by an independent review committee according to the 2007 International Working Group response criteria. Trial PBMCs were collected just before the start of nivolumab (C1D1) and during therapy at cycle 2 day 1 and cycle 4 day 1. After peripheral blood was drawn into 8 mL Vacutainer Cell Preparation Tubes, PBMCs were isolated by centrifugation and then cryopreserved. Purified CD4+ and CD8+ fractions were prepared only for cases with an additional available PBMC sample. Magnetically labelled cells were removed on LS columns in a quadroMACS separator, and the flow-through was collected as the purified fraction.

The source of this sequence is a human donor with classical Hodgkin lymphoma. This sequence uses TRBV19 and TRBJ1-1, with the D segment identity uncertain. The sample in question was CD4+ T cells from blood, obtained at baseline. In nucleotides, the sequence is TGTGCCAGTAGTATTAACGGAGACACTGAAGCTTTCTTT. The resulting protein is CASSINGDTEAFF.